Below, 26 T cell receptor beta chains from the same sample are listed, as sequenced in a study of radiation and T cells in renal cell carcinoma. The time point was: blood 4 weeks post-SBRT, at nephrectomy. Specified treatment: 15 Gy SBRT to primary tumor, nephrectomy 4 weeks later. Data came from immunoSEQ multiplex PCR; TCRdb stores just in-frame clones and leaves some out. The sample includes 60,000 to 75,000 clones, roughly 80% seen only once; the top ten take less than 8%. Sequenced here: blood, sampled from a patient whose treatment included radiotherapy and nephrectomy. All receptors come from a man between 60 and 75 years old with renal cell carcinoma.

The CDR3 DNA follows: TGTGCCAGCAGCCGTAGCGGGGGGGCCTACAATGAGCAGTTCTTC. The encoded protein is CASSRSGGAYNEQFF. The chain links TRBV7-9 to TRBJ2-1; 11 bases agree with TRBD2. CDR1 SEHNR and CDR2 FQNEAQ come from the germline V gene (reference sequence). This CDR3 is 15 amino acids long. V was pared by 5 bases and J by 2 bases, with 2 bases of the junction left unmatched.

The rearrangement uses TRBV10-3 and TRBJ1-3; D is possibly TRBD1 (6 bases). V was pared by 10 bases and J by 4 bases, with 14 bases between. The CDR3 totals 13 residues. Germline values: CDR1 ENHRY, CDR2 SYGVKD. The CDR3 DNA sequence: TGTGCCAGCGGCGGGACAACCGGAAACACCATATATTTT. Its protein product is CASGGTTGNTIYF.

The rearrangement links TRBV6-1 to TRBJ2-1, with a weak D call TRBD2 (5 bases). V lost 4 bases and J lost 3, with 7 bases in between. The V gene's germline CDR1 is MNHNS and CDR2 SASEGT. The CDR3 covers 13 residues. For the CDR3, the DNA is TGTGCCAGCAGTGTAACTAGCTACAATGAGCAGTTCTTC. Translating it yields CASSVTSYNEQFF.

The chain links TRBV10-2 to TRBJ2-7; D remains unclear. The CDR3 sequence is 12 residues long. Germline V gene sequence: CDR1 WSHSY, CDR2 SAAADI. The V and J ends lost 4 bases and 2 bases respectively, with 6 bases between them. The CDR3 coding sequence is TGCGCCAGCAGTGGGACGCCCTACGAGCAGTACTTC. Its translation is CASSGTPYEQYF.

Regarding this clone: The sample carries other DNA sequences with the same CDR3. The rearrangement uses TRBV7-2 and TRBJ1-3; 7 bases fit TRBD1. The V segment lost 5 bases and the J segment 3 bases; nucleotides outside the gene matches: 7. CDR1 SGHTA and CDR2 FQGNSA come from the germline V gene. The CDR3 is made up of 15 amino acids. The CDR3 nucleotides are TGTGCCAGCAGCACTGAACAGGGGAGTGGAAACACCATATATTTT. It translates to CASSTEQGSGNTIYF. The complete variable domain, with remaining parts taken from reference TRBV7-2 and TRBJ1-3, reads GAGVSQSPSNKVTEKGKDVELRCDPISGHTALYWYRQSLGQGLEFLIYFQGNSAPDKSGLPSDRFSAERTGGSVSTLTIQRTQQEDSAVYLCASSTEQGSGNTIYFGEGSWLTVV.

The count of this clone is one. The gene calls are TRBV5-1 and TRBJ2-1; 10 bases match TRBD2. Germline V gene sequence: CDR1 SGHRS, CDR2 YFSETQ. Losses at the gene ends were 2 bases for V and 5 bases for J; bases not matched to a gene: 1. The CDR3 has 14 residues. The CDR3 DNA is TGCGCCAGCAGCTTTCTAGCGGGAGACAATGAGCAGTTCTTC. Its protein is CASSFLAGDNEQFF.

In DNA, the CDR3 is TGTGCCTGTCCGTCGCGGCAGGCATCGGGCTACACCTTC. This encodes CACPSRQASGYTF. The V gene is TRBV30, the J gene TRBJ1-2; D remains unclear. The ends were cut back, 6 bases at V and 8 bases at J, with 19 bases in the middle. Germline V lookup: CDR1 GTSNPN, CDR2 SVGIG (reference sequence). This CDR3 is built from 13 residues.

This clone was observed a handful of times. The CDR3 loop reads CASSRTSEADTQYF. CDR3 nucleotides: TGCGCCAGCAGCAGGACTAGCGAAGCAGATACGCAGTATTTT. The genes are TRBV5-1 and TRBJ2-3, with 9 nucleotides matching TRBD2. V was pared by 4 bases and J by 4 bases, with 4 bases of the junction left unmatched. This CDR3 is built from 14 residues. The germline gives CDR1 SGHRS, CDR2 YFSETQ.

The sample holds a few counts of this clone. The rearrangement uses TRBV27 and TRBJ2-1; TRBD2 aligns across 12 bases. Germline V gene data show CDR1 as MNHEY and CDR2 as SMNVEV (reference sequence). J lost 8 bases, V lost 5 bases, and 10 bases had no gene match. The CDR3 spans 16 residues. The DNA for the CDR3 is TGTGCCAGCAGTCTACCCGGACTAGCGGGAAAGGATGAGCAGTTCTTC. This translates into CASSLPGLAGKDEQFF.

The count of this clone is one. This chain joins TRBV21-1 and TRBJ1-4. TRBV21-1 is annotated as a pseudogene. This CDR3 has 13 amino acids. The CDR3 DNA reads as TGTGCCGCTAACTTAGCAACTAATGAAAAACTGTTTTTT. This codes for CAANLATNEKLFF.

V gene TRBV12-5 combines with J gene TRBJ1-4, with D maybe TRBD1 (5 bases). Per the germline V gene, CDR1 is LGHNT and CDR2 is FRNRAP. This CDR3 is built from 15 residues. V lost 1 base and J lost 5, with 11 bases in between. As DNA, the CDR3 is TGTGCTAGTGGTTTGGAGGCGGGGGTGAATGAAAAACTGTTTTTT. Residues: CASGLEAGVNEKLFF. Looking up the rest from reference TRBV12-5 and TRBJ1-4 gives the full variable domain: DARVTQTPRHKVTEMGQEVTMRCQPILGHNTVFWYRQTMMQGLELLAYFRNRAPLDDSGMPKDRFSAEMPDATLATLKIQPSEPRDSAVYFCASGLEAGVNEKLFFGSGTQLSVL.

The chain has TRBV7-9 and TRBJ2-7; 8 bases line up with TRBD1. The CDR3 loop spans 14 amino acids. Germline V CDR1 and CDR2: SEHNR, FQNEAQ (reference sequence). V shed 5 bases and J 1 base; nucleotides not matched to a gene: 4. The CDR3 DNA sequence: TGTGCCAGCAGCACCCGGACAGGGTCCTACGAGCAGTACTTC. Protein: CASSTRTGSYEQYF.

The J gene is TRBJ1-6, the V gene TRBV5-1; D is ambiguous. The germline gives CDR1 SGHRS, CDR2 YFSETQ. V shed 0 bases and J shed 6 bases, with 10 bases lying between them. The CDR3 is 15 residues long. CDR3 nucleotide sequence: TGCGCCAGCAGCTTGGAACAGCCGGGTAATTCACCCCTCCACTTT. Translated: CASSLEQPGNSPLHF.

The chain has TRBV12-5 and TRBJ2-1; D unresolved. The V end lost 7 bases, the J end lost 7 bases, and 11 bases lay between the germline ends. This CDR3 spans 12 amino acids. The germline V gene has CDR1 LGHNT and CDR2 FRNRAP. CDR3 DNA: TGTGCTAGTGCCCAGACCGTGAATGAGCAGTTCTTC. The encoded protein is CASAQTVNEQFF.

The chain joins TRBV25-1 to TRBJ2-5; D is uncertain. The CDR3 extends over 16 amino acids. The V gene lost 4 bases and the J gene lost 4 bases, with 19 bases spanning the gap. Germline values: CDR1 MGHDK, CDR2 SYGVNS. CDR3 DNA sequence: TGTGCCAGCAGTGGGGCTGGGCGCCAGCCAGGAGAGACCCAGTACTTC. Its translation: CASSGAGRQPGETQYF.

V and J are TRBV7-2 and TRBJ2-2; D is unresolved. There are 13 residues in the CDR3. V was shortened by 2 bases and J by 7 bases, with 8 bases between the two germline ends. Germline V gene lookup returns CDR1 SGHTA and CDR2 FQGNSA. Here the CDR3 reads CASSLYSFGELFF. Written as DNA, the CDR3 is TGTGCCAGCAGCTTATATAGCTTCGGGGAGCTGTTTTTT.

This sequence joins TRBV30 and TRBJ2-1; 12 nucleotides match TRBD2. There are 14 residues in the CDR3. The junction had 3 bases not matched to a gene; V was cut back by 2 bases and J by 7 bases. The V gene's germline CDR1 is GTSNPN and CDR2 SVGIG (reference sequence). DNA of the CDR3: TGTGCCTGGAGTCGTGGGACTAGCGGGAATGAGCAGTTCTTC. Translated, it gives CAWSRGTSGNEQFF.

A few counts support this clone. This sequence joins TRBV19 and TRBJ2-5, with TRBD2 identical over 9 bases. Germline V CDR1 and CDR2: LNHDA, SQIVND (reference sequence). This CDR3 has 16 amino acids. With 3 bases clipped from V and 3 bases from J, the junction kept 8 bases outside the gene matches. The CDR3 nucleotides are TGTGCCAGTAGTATGGTGCGTGGCGGGGGGGAAGAGACCCAGTACTTC. This encodes CASSMVRGGGEETQYF.

The V gene is TRBV14, the J gene TRBJ1-1, with D uncertain. The CDR3 totals 14 residues. V was shortened by 4 bases and J by 0 bases, with 9 bases between the two germline ends. Germline CDR1 SGHDN, CDR2 FVKESK. CDR3 sequence: CASSLGVLNTEAFF. The DNA for the CDR3 is TGTGCCAGCAGCCTAGGAGTCTTGAACACTGAAGCTTTCTTT.

The chain has TRBV18 and TRBJ1-5; 9 bases fit TRBD1. CDR3 length equals 15 residues. Trimming at V came to 2 bases and at J to 1 base, leaving 0 bases not matched to a gene. Germline V lookup: CDR1 KGHSH, CDR2 LQKENI. CDR3 sequence reads: CASSPTGGSNQPQHF. In DNA form, the CDR3 reads TGTGCCAGCTCACCAACAGGGGGCAGCAATCAGCCCCAGCATTTT.

This clone was counted once. The chain is built from TRBV5-1 and TRBJ1-6; TRBD1 matches 8 bases. From germline, CDR1 is SGHRS and CDR2 YFSETQ. The CDR3 is 16 amino acids. V gave up 3 bases and J gave up 9 bases; unmatched junction bases: 11. The CDR3, as DNA: TGCGCCAGCAGCTGGCTATCCGGGACAGGTGGTTCACCCCTCCACTTT. Translated, it gives CASSWLSGTGGSPLHF.

The table lists this clone with a count of one. The chain is built from TRBV10-2 and TRBJ2-3; a weak D match, TRBD2 (6 bases). Germline CDR1 and CDR2: WSHSY and SAAADI. This CDR3 is 15 amino acids long. The ends were cut back, 5 bases at V and 2 bases at J, with 14 bases in the middle. CDR3 in DNA: TGCGCCAGCAGTTCCCCATTAGCGGTCACAGATACGCAGTATTTT. Translating gives CASSSPLAVTDTQYF.

This chain joins TRBV7-9 and TRBJ2-7, with TRBD1 identical over 9 bases. V lost 1 base and J lost 2; bases outside the gene matches: 3. The CDR3 consists of 15 residues. Looked up from germline, CDR1 is SEHNR and CDR2 is FQNEAQ (reference sequence). The CDR3 sequence is CASSLVGDRAYEQYF. The CDR3 region has the DNA TGTGCCAGCAGCTTAGTTGGGGACAGGGCCTACGAGCAGTACTTC.

This clone was found once. The rearrangement links TRBV10-3 to TRBJ1-2, with D uncertain. V was pared by 3 bases and J by 4 bases, with 9 bases between. CDR1 ENHRY and CDR2 SYGVKD come from the germline V gene. The CDR3 covers 13 residues. This CDR3 reads CAISEDGLYGYTF. The CDR3 nucleotides read TGTGCCATCAGTGAAGACGGACTCTATGGCTACACCTTC.

The rearrangement links TRBV28 to TRBJ2-3, with D tentatively TRBD1 or TRBD2 (5 bases each). The CDR3 has 13 residues. Deletions cut 11 bases from V and 0 bases from J, with 12 bases between. Germline loops: CDR1 MDHEN, CDR2 SYDVKM. As DNA, the CDR3 is TGTGCCGGCCGAGGGGCCAGCACAGATACGCAGTATTTT. Its translation: CAGRGASTDTQYF.

This clone appeared once. The chain joins TRBV4-3 to TRBJ1-4; TRBD1 is a possible D gene (5 bases). CDR1 and CDR2 from the germline V gene are LGHNA and YSLEER. V was shortened by 0 bases and J by 7 bases, with 15 bases between the two germline ends. The CDR3 consists of 16 residues. DNA for the CDR3: TGCGCCAGCAGCCAAGATAAGGCAGGGATGGGTGAAAAACTGTTTTTT. It is translated as CASSQDKAGMGEKLFF.